This T cell receptor beta chain was profiled in a study of T cells in tuberculosis. Study information: The T cells targeted glucose monomycolate, a mycobacterial lipid, via CD1B.

V gave up 2 bases and J gave up 7 bases; unmatched junction bases: 5. CDR3 length: 13 amino acids. Germline CDR1 reads MNHEY; CDR2 reads SVGAGI. Generated by immunoSEQ multiplex PCR, the TCRdb table keeps only in-frame clones and is missing some. Of roughly 61,000 clones in the sample, around 90% were seen once. Thawed, overnight-rested PBMC were stained with GMM-loaded CD1B tetramer, viability dye and anti-CD3, then sorted. The lipid loaded on the CD1B tetramers was C32 glucose monomycolate from Rhodococcus equi. Approximately 100,000 tetramer-negative cells were sorted from each donor. Sequenced: CD1b-GMM tetramer-negative cells sorted from PBMCs. The sequence was obtained from an adult woman with latent tuberculosis. This chain links TRBV6-5 with TRBJ2-7, with TRBD1 matching over 7 bases. In DNA form, the CDR3 reads TGTGCCAGCAGTTACGAGGGGGCGGCTGAGCAGTACTTC. Amino acid sequence: CASSYEGAAEQYF.